The 24 T cell receptor beta chains below come from one sample, sequenced in a study of blood T cell repertoires in COVID-19. Profiling relied on immunoSEQ multiplex PCR, and the TCRdb table lists in-frame clones only, not all of them. The sample includes about 180,000 clones, roughly 87% seen only once; the top ten take approximately 2%. Sequenced input: peripheral blood. The receptors come from a young man who had recovered from COVID-19.

The chain recombines TRBV19 with TRBJ2-3; TRBD2 might be the D (6 bases). CDR3 size: 15 residues. The V gene's germline CDR1 is LNHDA and CDR2 SQIVND (reference sequence). V was cut by 8 bases and J by 1 base, with 16 bases left in between. CDR3 DNA: TGTGCCAGTCGACTAGGCATTGGGCGCACAGATACGCAGTATTTT. Residues: CASRLGIGRTDTQYF. Supplemented by reference TRBV19 and TRBJ2-3, the full variable domain reads DGGITQSPKYLFRKEGQNVTLSCEQNLNHDAMYWYRQDPGQGLRLIYYSQIVNDFQKGDIAEGYSVSREKKESFPLTVTSAQKNPTAFYLCASRLGIGRTDTQYFGPGTRLTVL.

This clone was seen just once. The chain has TRBV6-5 and TRBJ2-3, with D tentatively TRBD1 (6 bases). The CDR3 has 15 residues. From germline, CDR1 is MNHEY and CDR2 SVGAGI. Trimming pared 6 bases from V and 1 base from J, leaving 14 bases between. The CDR3 region has the DNA TGTGCCAGCAGGGGTCAGGGGCGGGGCACAGATACGCAGTATTTT. Its translation: CASRGQGRGTDTQYF.

The V gene is TRBV28, the J gene TRBJ1-2, with 8 bases that match TRBD1. After removal of 7 bases from V and 2 bases from J, the junction contained 9 bases not matched to a gene. Germline CDR1 is MDHEN and CDR2 is SYDVKM. This CDR3 has 15 residues. The CDR3 reads CASTPGRQGNYGYTF. The CDR3, as DNA: TGTGCCAGCACCCCTGGCCGACAGGGGAACTATGGCTACACCTTC.

V and J are TRBV28 and TRBJ2-5; no firm D call. Germline V gene lookup returns CDR1 MDHEN and CDR2 SYDVKM. Trimming removed 5 bases at V and 2 bases at J, with 3 bases between. There are 11 residues in the CDR3. The CDR3 nucleotides read TGTGCCAGCAGTCTGCAAGAGACCCAGTACTTC. The encoded protein is CASSLQETQYF.

The chain couples TRBV6-6 to TRBJ1-2; 7 bases align to TRBD1. With 6 bases clipped from V and 5 bases from J, the junction kept 3 bases outside the gene matches. Germline assignment: CDR1 MNHNY and CDR2 SVGAGI (reference sequence). There are 12 residues in the CDR3. CDR3 region: CASSSGQYGYTF. Written as DNA, the CDR3 is TGTGCCAGCAGCTCGGGACAGTATGGCTACACCTTC.

The chain couples TRBV28 to TRBJ1-6; weak D call: TRBD1 (6 bases). Germline CDR1 reads MDHEN; CDR2 reads SYDVKM. This CDR3 is 22 amino acids long. Trimming took off 3 bases at V and 0 bases at J, with 27 bases between the two ends. The CDR3 region has the DNA TGTGCCAGCAGTTTGCCCCAGGGGACGGTCAAAACCGGGTTCTCCTATAATTCACCCCTCCACTTT. As protein: CASSLPQGTVKTGFSYNSPLHF.

In this sample, this clone turned up once. This chain connects TRBV5-1 to TRBJ1-1, with unresolved D. V lost 1 base and J lost 0, with 10 bases in between. Germline V lookup: CDR1 SGHRS, CDR2 YFSETQ. CDR3 length: 15 amino acids. This CDR3 reads CASSLMNGMNTEAFF. CDR3 DNA: TGCGCCAGCAGCTTGATGAACGGTATGAACACTGAAGCTTTCTTT.

This chain joins TRBV6-5 and TRBJ2-3; D may be TRBD1 (6 bases). V gave up 8 bases and J gave up 3 bases, with 18 bases separating them. The CDR3 is made up of 15 amino acids. Germline loops: CDR1 MNHEY, CDR2 SVGAGI. The CDR3, as DNA: TGTGCCAGCCGGGACAACAGTCGGCTAACAGATACGCAGTATTTT. Protein: CASRDNSRLTDTQYF.

CDR3 sequence reads: CASSATSFEQYF. The CDR3 DNA follows: TGTGCCAGCAGCGCGACTAGCTTCGAGCAGTACTTC. The chain recombines TRBV5-4 with TRBJ2-7; TRBD2 agrees at 7 bases. Germline V gene lookup returns CDR1 SGHNT and CDR2 YYREEE (reference sequence). V shed 4 bases and J 6 bases; nucleotides not matched to a gene: 4. The CDR3 extends over 12 amino acids. Looking up the rest from reference TRBV5-4 and TRBJ2-7 gives the full variable domain: ETGVTQSPTHLIKTRGQQVTLRCSSQSGHNTVSWYQQALGQGPQFIFQYYREEENGRGNFPPRFSGLQFPNYSSELNVNALELDDSALYLCASSATSFEQYFGPGTRLTVT.

The chain combines TRBV28 with TRBJ2-5; the match to TRBD1 covers 9 bases. V lost 5 bases to trimming and J lost 4 bases; unmatched junction nucleotides: 5. Germline V gene sequence: CDR1 MDHEN, CDR2 SYDVKM. This CDR3 contains 14 residues. The CDR3 DNA reads as TGTGCCAGCAGTCCCGGGACAGGGAGAGAGACCCAGTACTTC. Translation: CASSPGTGRETQYF. The full variable domain, in which reference TRBV28 and TRBJ2-5 provide the parts outside the CDR3, is DVKVTQSSRYLVKRTGEKVFLECVQDMDHENMFWYRQDPGLGLRLIYFSYDVKMKEKGDIPEGYSVSREKKERFSLILESASTNQTSMYLCASSPGTGRETQYFGPGTRLLVL.

As DNA, the CDR3 is TGTGCCAGCAGCGTAGGGAGCCAAAACACCGGGGAGCTGTTTTTT. Translating it yields CASSVGSQNTGELFF. The chain recombines TRBV9 with TRBJ2-2; D unresolved. CDR1 is SGDLS and CDR2 is YYNGEE in the germline V gene. The CDR3 runs to 15 residues. V lost 0 bases, J lost 2 bases, and 8 bases lay in between.

The chain combines TRBV3-1 (or the pseudogene TRBV3-2) with TRBJ2-3, with a weak D call TRBD1 (6 bases). The germline gives CDR1 LGHDT, CDR2 YNNKEL (reference sequence). V shed 6 bases and J shed 8 bases, with 18 bases lying between them. This CDR3 spans 14 amino acids. The CDR3 protein is CASRPSRGSVTQYF. CDR3 nucleotides: TGTGCCAGCAGACCCAGCAGGGGATCAGTTACGCAGTATTTT.

The CDR3 protein is CASSQERGQVFGYTF. The CDR3 nucleotides read TGCGCCAGCAGCCAAGAGAGGGGGCAGGTTTTTGGCTACACCTTC. V usage is TRBV4-1 and J usage is TRBJ1-2, with 7 bases that match TRBD1. The germline V gene encodes CDR1 MGHRA and CDR2 YSYEKL. Unmatched junction bases numbered 8, after V lost 0 bases and J lost 7 bases. This CDR3 contains 15 residues.

The chain links TRBV6-1 to TRBJ2-7; 8 positions agree with TRBD1. This CDR3 is built from 14 residues. Trimming at V came to 2 bases and at J to 2 bases, leaving 2 bases not matched to a gene. Germline assignment: CDR1 MNHNS and CDR2 SASEGT. CDR3 DNA sequence: TGTGCCAGCAGTGAAAGGGGACAGGCCTACGAGCAGTACTTC. Translating it yields CASSERGQAYEQYF.

This chain links TRBV19 with TRBJ2-2; 8 nucleotides align to TRBD2. J gave up 4 bases and V 7 bases, and 11 bases lay outside the gene matches. Germline CDR1 LNHDA, CDR2 SQIVND (reference sequence). This CDR3 is 16 amino acids long. CDR3 amino acids: CASNVGSGSLTGELFF. The CDR3 nucleotides are TGTGCCAGTAACGTGGGGAGCGGGAGCCTCACCGGGGAGCTGTTTTTT.

V gene TRBV15 combines with J gene TRBJ2-7; TRBD2 matches at 11 bases. The CDR3 totals 16 residues. V was pared by 1 base and J by 5 bases, with 7 bases of the junction left unmatched. Germline V gene data show CDR1 as LNHNV and CDR2 as YYDKDF (reference sequence). For the CDR3, the DNA is TGTGCCACCAGCAGAGCACTAGCGGGAGCGCTTGACGAGCAGTACTTC. It is translated as CATSRALAGALDEQYF. Drawing the rest from reference TRBV15 and TRBJ2-7, the complete variable domain is DAMVIQNPRYQVTQFGKPVTLSCSQTLNHNVMYWYQQKSSQAPKLLFHYYDKDFNNEADTPDNFQSRRPNTSFCFLDIRSPGLGDTAMYLCATSRALAGALDEQYFGPGTRLTVT.

In this sample, this clone turned up once. The chain recombines TRBV7-2 with TRBJ1-5; no clear D. CDR1 is SGHTA, CDR2 FQGNSA, per germline. This CDR3 has 15 amino acids. V gave up 5 bases and J gave up 1 base, with 12 bases separating them. CDR3 coding DNA: TGTGCCAGCAGCCCACGACACTTAAGCAATCAGCCCCAGCATTTT. It translates to CASSPRHLSNQPQHF.

The J gene is TRBJ1-2, the V gene TRBV12-3 or TRBV12-4; D not resolved. The V end lost 6 bases, the J end lost 8 bases, and 16 bases lay between the germline ends. The CDR3 consists of 13 residues. The CDR3 nucleotides read TGTGCCAGCAGCGACCGCGACATCTGGGGCTACACCTTC. Its protein product is CASSDRDIWGYTF.

This clone was observed a single time. The rearrangement uses TRBV7-2 and TRBJ2-7; TRBD1 matches 7 bases. The CDR3 runs 13 residues. The germline V gene has CDR1 SGHTA and CDR2 FQGNSA. Losses at the gene ends were 5 bases for V and 6 bases for J; bases not matched to a gene: 7. Here the CDR3 reads CASSLTTGSEQYF. The CDR3 DNA reads as TGTGCCAGCAGCCTCACGACAGGGAGCGAGCAGTACTTC.

The gene calls are TRBV25-1 and TRBJ2-7; TRBD1 matches at 7 bases. CDR1 and CDR2 (germline): MGHDK, SYGVNS. The CDR3 runs 16 residues. V lost 6 bases, J lost 2 bases, and 13 bases stayed unmatched. The chain's CDR3 is CASSRAGWTGAYEQYF. The DNA of the CDR3 is TGTGCCAGCAGCAGGGCAGGGTGGACAGGAGCCTACGAGCAGTACTTC.

This clone came up once. This chain's CDR3 is CASSYSGRAAFF. In nucleotides, the CDR3 is TGTGCCAGCAGTTACTCAGGGAGAGCCGCTTTCTTT. V usage is TRBV6-5 and J usage is TRBJ1-1; unclear D gene. The length of the CDR3 is 12 residues. The V end was cut by 0 bases, the J end by 11 bases, with 10 bases between. The V gene's germline CDR1 is MNHEY and CDR2 SVGAGI.

Written as DNA, the CDR3 is TGTGCCAGTAGTATTACAGGGGTTGGCCAGCCCCAGCATTTT. It is translated as CASSITGVGQPQHF. This sequence joins TRBV19 and TRBJ1-5, with 7 bases fitting TRBD1. Trimming removed 3 bases from V and 7 bases from J; junction bases left unmatched: 6. The germline V gene has CDR1 LNHDA and CDR2 SQIVND (reference sequence). The CDR3 totals 14 residues.

The CDR3 spells CASSHTPGGQISYEQYF. CDR3 DNA sequence: TGCGCCAGCAGCCACACTCCAGGGGGCCAAATCTCCTACGAGCAGTACTTC. This chain connects TRBV5-1 to TRBJ2-7, with TRBD1 matching 8 bases. CDR3 length: 17 amino acids. The V gene end was trimmed by 4 bases and the J gene end by 0 bases; junction bases not matched to a gene: 12. Germline V gene data show CDR1 as SGHRS and CDR2 as YFSETQ.

Written as DNA, the CDR3 is TGTGCCAGCAGTCCTTGGACAGACTCCTACGAGCAGTACTTC. It specifies CASSPWTDSYEQYF. The gene calls are TRBV28 and TRBJ2-7; a possible D gene is TRBD1 (6 bases). CDR1 is MDHEN and CDR2 is SYDVKM in the germline V gene. This CDR3 has 14 residues. Between the trimmed V and J ends, which lost 5 bases and 0 bases, there was a span of 11 bases.